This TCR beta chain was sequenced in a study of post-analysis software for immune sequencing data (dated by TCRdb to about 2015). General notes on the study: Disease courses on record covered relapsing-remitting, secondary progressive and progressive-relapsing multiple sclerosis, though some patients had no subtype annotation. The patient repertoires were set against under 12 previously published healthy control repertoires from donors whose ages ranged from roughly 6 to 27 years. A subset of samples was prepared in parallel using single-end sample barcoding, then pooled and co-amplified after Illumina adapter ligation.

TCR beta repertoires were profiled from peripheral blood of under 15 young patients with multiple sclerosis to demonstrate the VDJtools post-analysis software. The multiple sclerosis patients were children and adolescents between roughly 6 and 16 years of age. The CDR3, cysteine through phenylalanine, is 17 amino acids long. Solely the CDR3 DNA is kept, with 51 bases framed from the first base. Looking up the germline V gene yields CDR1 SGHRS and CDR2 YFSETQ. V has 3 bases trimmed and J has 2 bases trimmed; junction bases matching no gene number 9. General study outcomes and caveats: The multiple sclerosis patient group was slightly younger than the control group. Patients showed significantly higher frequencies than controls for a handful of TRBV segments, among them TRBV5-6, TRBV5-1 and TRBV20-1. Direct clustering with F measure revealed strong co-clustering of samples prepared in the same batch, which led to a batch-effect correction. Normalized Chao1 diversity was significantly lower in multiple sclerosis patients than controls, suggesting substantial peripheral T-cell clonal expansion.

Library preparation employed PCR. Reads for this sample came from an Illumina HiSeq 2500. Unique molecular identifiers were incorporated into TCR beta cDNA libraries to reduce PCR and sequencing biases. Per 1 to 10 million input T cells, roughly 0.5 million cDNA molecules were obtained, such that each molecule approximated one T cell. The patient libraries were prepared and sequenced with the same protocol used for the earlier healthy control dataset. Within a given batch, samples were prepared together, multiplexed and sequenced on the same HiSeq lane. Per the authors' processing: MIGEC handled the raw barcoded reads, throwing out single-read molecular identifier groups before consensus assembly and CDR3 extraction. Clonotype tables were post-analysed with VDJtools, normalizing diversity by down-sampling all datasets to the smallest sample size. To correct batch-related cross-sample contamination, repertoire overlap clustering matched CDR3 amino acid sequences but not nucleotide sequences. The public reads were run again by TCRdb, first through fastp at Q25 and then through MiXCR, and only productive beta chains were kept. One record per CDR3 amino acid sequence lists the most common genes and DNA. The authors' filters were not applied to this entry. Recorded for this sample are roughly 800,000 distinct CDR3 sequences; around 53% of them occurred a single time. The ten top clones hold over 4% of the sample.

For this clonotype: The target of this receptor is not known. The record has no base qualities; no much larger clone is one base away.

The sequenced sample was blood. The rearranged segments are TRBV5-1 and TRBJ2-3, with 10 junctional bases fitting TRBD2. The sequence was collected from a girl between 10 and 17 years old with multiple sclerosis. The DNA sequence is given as TGCGCCAGCAGCTCGGGCCTTAGCGGGGGGCTCACAGATACGCAGTATTTT. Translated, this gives CASSSGLSGGLTDTQYF.